The 20 T cell receptor beta chains below come from one sample, sequenced in a study of technical replicates of blood from several donors. This table comes from immunoSEQ multiplex PCR, and its TCRdb copy is limited to in-frame clones, with some not included. The sample includes approximately 69,000 clones, around 97% seen only once; the top ten take roughly 0.19%. The source material was T cells isolated from PBMCs. The receptors originated from a human donor in good health.

As to this clone: The same CDR3 arises from other DNA sequences in this sample as well. This chain links TRBV9 with TRBJ2-5; maybe TRBD2 (6 bases). The CDR3 has 13 amino acids. Deletions cut 0 bases from V and 4 bases from J, with 7 bases between. Germline values: CDR1 SGDLS, CDR2 YYNGEE. CDR3 amino acids: CASSVAGAETQYF. DNA for the CDR3: TGTGCCAGCAGCGTAGCGGGAGCAGAGACCCAGTACTTC. The full variable domain, in which reference TRBV9 and TRBJ2-5 provide the parts outside the CDR3, is DSGVTQTPKHLITATGQRVTLRCSPRSGDLSVYWYQQSLDQGLQFLIQYYNGEERAKGNILERFSAQQFPDLHSELNLSSLELGDSALYFCASSVAGAETQYFGPGTRLLVL.

V is TRBV6-5 and J is TRBJ2-7, with TRBD1 identical over 9 bases. CDR1 and CDR2 from the germline V gene are MNHEY and SVGAGI. The ends lost 3 bases at V and 0 bases at J; junction bases unmatched: 3. This CDR3 region has 15 residues. The CDR3 region has the DNA TGTGCCAGCAGTTATTGGGACAGGGACTCCTACGAGCAGTACTTC. Translating it yields CASSYWDRDSYEQYF.

This chain connects TRBV6-5 to TRBJ1-2; D is uncertain. V lost 6 bases and J lost 8, with 16 bases in between. The CDR3 runs 13 residues. Looked up from germline, CDR1 is MNHEY and CDR2 is SVGAGI. CDR3 DNA sequence: TGTGCCAGCAGCCTAAACGCGGGGAAGGGCTACACCTTC. This sequence encodes CASSLNAGKGYTF.

The chain carries TRBV28 and TRBJ2-5, with D possibly being TRBD2 (6 bases). The V gene lost 0 bases and the J gene lost 1 base, with 6 bases spanning the gap. CDR3 length equals 14 residues. Germline V CDR1 and CDR2: MDHEN, SYDVKM. CDR3 loop: CASSLWEGQETQYF. CDR3 nucleotides: TGTGCCAGCAGTTTATGGGAGGGCCAAGAGACCCAGTACTTC.

The J gene is TRBJ2-5, the V gene TRBV6-5; D is possibly TRBD1 (6 bases). This CDR3 spans 14 amino acids. The V and J ends lost 7 bases and 2 bases respectively, with 14 bases between them. Germline V gene sequence: CDR1 MNHEY, CDR2 SVGAGI. For the CDR3, the DNA is TGTGCCAGCATCCCCCCGGACAGACAAGAGACCCAGTACTTC. Its translation: CASIPPDRQETQYF.

The chain carries TRBV29-1 and TRBJ2-7, with 7 bases matching TRBD1. This CDR3 contains 11 residues. V lost 5 bases and J lost 3; bases outside the gene matches: 1. CDR1 is SQVTM, CDR2 ANQGSEA, per germline. CDR3 nucleotides: TGCAGCGTTCGGACAGGCTACGAGCAGTACTTC. As protein: CSVRTGYEQYF.

The rearrangement joins TRBV9 to TRBJ2-1; the D gene is possibly TRBD2 (6 bases). This CDR3 has 15 residues. V lost 6 bases and J lost 7, with 20 bases in between. Per the germline V gene, CDR1 is SGDLS and CDR2 is YYNGEE. The chain's CDR3 is CASTPHPGEVNEQFF. Written as DNA, the CDR3 is TGTGCCAGCACCCCCCATCCGGGGGAAGTGAATGAGCAGTTCTTC.

J is TRBJ2-3 and V is TRBV9; 9 bases are shared with TRBD1. CDR3 size: 18 residues. V lost 2 bases and J lost 2; bases outside the gene matches: 12. Germline V gene lookup returns CDR1 SGDLS and CDR2 YYNGEE. The CDR3 region has the DNA TGTGCCAGCAGCGTGAGATGGGGACAGGGATTGTCCACAGATACGCAGTATTTT. It specifies CASSVRWGQGLSTDTQYF.

The rearrangement links TRBV6-1 to TRBJ2-3; D possibly corresponds to TRBD2 (6 bases). The ends were cut back, 6 bases at V and 7 bases at J, with 20 bases in the middle. The CDR3 totals 15 residues. The germline gives CDR1 MNHNS, CDR2 SASEGT. This CDR3 reads CASRHLADAQYTQYF. The CDR3 nucleotides are TGTGCCAGCAGGCATTTAGCGGACGCACAATATACGCAGTATTTT.

J is TRBJ2-2 and V is TRBV4-2, with a tentative D call TRBD1 (7 bases). Germline V gene lookup returns CDR1 LGHNA and CDR2 YNFKEQ. The germline V and J ends were trimmed by 0 bases and 8 bases, with 16 bases remaining between them. The CDR3 has 16 amino acids. CDR3 sequence: CASSQDRAGGLGELFF. The CDR3 DNA sequence: TGTGCCAGCAGCCAAGATCGGGCAGGGGGGCTGGGGGAGCTGTTTTTT.

The DNA for the CDR3 is TGTGCCAGCAGTGGCGGAGATCGGAATGAGCAGTTCTTC. Translation gives CASSGGDRNEQFF. The chain has TRBV6-4 and TRBJ2-1, with unresolved D. V was cut by 4 bases and J by 7 bases, with 11 bases left in between. CDR3 length: 13 amino acids. Germline V gives CDR1 MRHNA, CDR2 SNTAGT.

This chain connects TRBV5-1 to TRBJ2-3; D is perhaps TRBD2 (5 bases). CDR3 length equals 14 residues. The ends were cut back, 4 bases at V and 2 bases at J, with 11 bases in the middle. The germline V gene encodes CDR1 SGHRS and CDR2 YFSETQ. The CDR3 DNA follows: TGCGCCAGCAGCCGCCGAGACTACACAGATACGCAGTATTTT. Protein sequence: CASSRRDYTDTQYF.

CDR3 sequence reads: CASSQRESSGSKTSYEQYF. In DNA form, the CDR3 reads TGTGCCAGCAGCCAACGTGAGTCTAGCGGGAGTAAAACCTCCTACGAGCAGTACTTC. The chain carries TRBV7-9 and TRBJ2-7; 10 positions match TRBD2. Trimming cost V 5 bases and J 0 bases; bases outside gene matches: 16. In germline, CDR1 is SEHNR, CDR2 FQNEAQ (reference sequence). There are 19 residues in the CDR3.

The V and J genes are TRBV7-2 and TRBJ2-5; 8 nucleotides line up with TRBD1. The germline V gene has CDR1 SGHTA and CDR2 FQGNSA. V lost 5 bases, J lost 1 base, and 3 bases stayed unmatched. The CDR3 is 14 residues long. The CDR3 spells CASSLTGGQETQYF. CDR3 sequence (DNA): TGTGCCAGCAGCCTTACAGGGGGCCAAGAGACCCAGTACTTC. The full variable domain, rest sourced from reference TRBV7-2 and TRBJ2-5, is GAGVSQSPSNKVTEKGKDVELRCDPISGHTALYWYRQSLGQGLEFLIYFQGNSAPDKSGLPSDRFSAERTGGSVSTLTIQRTQQEDSAVYLCASSLTGGQETQYFGPGTRLLVL.

The rearrangement joins TRBV5-1 to TRBJ2-3; 11 bases map to TRBD2. V trimming: 4 bases; J trimming: 0 bases; junction bases outside the gene matches: 4. The CDR3 consists of 16 residues. Germline loops: CDR1 SGHRS, CDR2 YFSETQ. CDR3: CASSAGLAGSTDTQYF. The DNA for the CDR3 is TGCGCCAGCAGCGCCGGACTAGCGGGTAGCACAGATACGCAGTATTTT.

The chain is built from TRBV7-9 and TRBJ1-3, with D perhaps matching TRBD1 (6 bases). Germline V lookup: CDR1 SEHNR, CDR2 FQNEAQ (reference sequence). V shed 2 bases and J shed 7 bases, with 15 bases lying between them. CDR3 size: 15 residues. CDR3 nucleotides: TGTGCCAGCAGCTTAATACAGGGATGGGATAACACCATATATTTT. Translated, it gives CASSLIQGWDNTIYF.

The J gene is TRBJ2-1, the V gene TRBV6-1; D not resolved. Trimming removed 3 bases at V and 5 bases at J, with 8 bases between. This CDR3 has 13 residues. CDR1 is MNHNS and CDR2 is SASEGT in the germline V gene. The CDR3 loop is CASSDVQNNEQFF. In nucleotides, the CDR3 is TGTGCCAGCAGTGACGTCCAGAACAATGAGCAGTTCTTC.

This chain uses TRBV10-1 with TRBJ1-6, with D perhaps TRBD1 (6 bases). In germline, CDR1 is WNHNN, CDR2 SYGVQD (reference sequence). V lost 4 bases, J lost 10 bases, and 14 bases lay in between. The CDR3 covers 14 residues. CDR3: CASSVTGIRSPLHF. The CDR3 nucleotides read TGCGCCAGCAGTGTTACAGGGATCCGGTCACCCCTCCACTTT.

In its sample, this clone was seen a few times. The chain recombines TRBV19 with TRBJ1-2; D unresolved. The germline V gene has CDR1 LNHDA and CDR2 SQIVND (reference sequence). Deletions cut 0 bases from V and 4 bases from J, with 6 bases between. The CDR3 has 13 amino acids. CDR3 in amino acids: CASSIEASYGYTF. The CDR3 region has the DNA TGTGCCAGTAGTATAGAGGCCAGCTATGGCTACACCTTC.

V is TRBV5-1 and J is TRBJ2-5; D is perhaps TRBD2 (7 bases). The CDR3 has 13 residues. V was pared by 2 bases and J by 4 bases, with 9 bases between. CDR1 is SGHRS, CDR2 YFSETQ, per germline. The CDR3 region has the DNA TGCGCCAGCAGCTTAGGGGGGGCAGAGACCCAGTACTTC. Its protein product is CASSLGGAETQYF.